This T cell receptor beta chain was found in a study of glioma-infiltrating T cells after dendritic cell vaccination. The time point was: after dendritic cell vaccination, including at tumor progression/relapse. Sequenced by immunoSEQ multiplex PCR; TCRdb stores in-frame clones only, minus some. The data contain tens of thousands of clones, around 83% of them seen just once; the ten biggest clones take up about 6.8%. Material: blood, obtained after dendritic cell vaccination. This sequence originates from a human donor with glioblastoma.

The CDR3 bases are TGTGCCAGTAGTATGCAGGGCTTAGGAGAGACCCAGTACTTC. Amino acids: CASSMQGLGETQYF. The chain joins TRBV19 to TRBJ2-5; TRBD1 is a possible D gene (5 bases). In germline, CDR1 is LNHDA, CDR2 SQIVND (reference sequence). The CDR3 is made up of 14 amino acids. Trimming stripped 3 bases from V and 4 bases from J, with 12 bases between.